The rows below give T cell receptor beta chains drawn from one sample of a study of identical twins. TCRdb recomputed calls from the 5' RACE reads with MiXCR, one row per CDR3 protein. The sample lists approximately 350,000 distinct CDR3 sequences, about 12% seen once, with 7.2% in the top ten. The data were also submitted as part of a second study, on yellow fever vaccine responses in identical twins.

Sequencing was carried out using CD8+ T cells sorted from blood. These receptor sequences come from a woman aged 18-35 years in good health. CDR3s include the opening cysteine and the closing phenylalanine or tryptophan. A D gene is named only where the DNA matches it firmly. Clone size is stated in some rows and not others, as once, few, many or a class when expanded.

clone_size j_call v_call d_call cdr3_length cdr3_aa cdr3_nt
- TRBJ2-4 TRBV2 TRBD2 16 CASSEARSSGSTIQYF TGTGCCAGCAGTGAAGCGCGGAGTAGCGGGAGTACCATTCAGTACTTC
- TRBJ2-5 TRBV10-3 - 19 CAISQQTGPPTINQETQYF TGTGCCATCAGTCAACAGACAGGCCCACCCACTATTAACCAAGAGACCCAGTACTTC
many TRBJ2-7 TRBV4-1 - 14 CASSQGARGNEQYF TGCGCCAGCAGCCAAGGGGCTAGGGGTAACGAGCAGTACTTC
- TRBJ1-1 TRBV7-9 TRBD1 17 CASSLAGTGLMNTEAFF TGTGCCAGCAGCTTAGCGGGGACAGGACTGATGAACACTGAAGCTTTCTTT
- TRBJ2-3 TRBV7-9 TRBD2 16 CASSPGLAESTDTQYF TGTGCCAGCAGCCCAGGACTAGCGGAGAGCACAGATACGCAGTATTTT
- TRBJ2-5 TRBV20-1 - 17 CSAWGQGTLVTGETQYF TGCAGTGCCTGGGGCCAGGGGACCCTAGTGACTGGAGAGACCCAGTACTTC
many TRBJ1-2 TRBV12-3/TRBV12-4 - 11 CASRTDRGYTF TGTGCCAGCAGGACAGACAGGGGCTACACCTTC
- TRBJ2-3 TRBV20-1 TRBD2 18 CSAKGGPDFPIFTDTQYF TGCAGTGCTAAGGGAGGGCCCGATTTTCCGATCTTCACAGATACGCAGTATTTT
- TRBJ1-6 TRBV20-1 - 14 CSASEAGGGSPLHF TGCAGTGCTAGTGAGGCGGGAGGTGGATCACCCCTCCACTTT
- TRBJ2-5 TRBV7-9 - 12 CASSHAWETQYF TGTGCCAGCAGCCATGCATGGGAGACCCAGTACTTC
- TRBJ2-7 TRBV29-1 TRBD2 11 CSVEGREGLYF TGCAGCGTTGAGGGGCGGGAGGGCCTGTACTTC
- TRBJ2-7 TRBV3-1 TRBD1 16 CASSQGSQGAIYEQYF TGTGCCAGCAGCCAAGGGTCACAGGGGGCTATCTACGAGCAGTACTTC
many TRBJ2-3 TRBV12-3/TRBV12-4 - 11 CASSHGDTQYF TGTGCCAGCAGTCATGGGGATACGCAGTATTTT
- TRBJ2-5 TRBV5-6 - 15 CASSDGGLYQETQYF TGTGCCAGCAGCGACGGGGGACTGTACCAAGAGACCCAGTACTTC
many TRBJ2-5 TRBV12-3/TRBV12-4 TRBD1 17 CASSLRGQGIYRETQYF TGTGCCAGCAGTTTACGGGGACAGGGGATTTATCGAGAGACCCAGTACTTC
few TRBJ1-1 TRBV11-2 - 15 CASSETGWGNTEAFF TGTGCCAGCAGCGAAACAGGGTGGGGGAACACTGAAGCTTTCTTT
few TRBJ1-2 TRBV9 - 13 CASSPAVGYGYTF TGTGCCAGCAGCCCAGCGGTGGGCTATGGCTACACCTTC
many TRBJ1-6 TRBV5-5 - 14 CASSGTLGNSPLHF TGTGCCAGCAGCGGGACGTTGGGGAATTCACCCCTCCACTTT
few TRBJ2-3 TRBV9 TRBD2 16 CASSVVGSGATDTQYF TGTGCCAGCAGCGTAGTTGGTAGCGGGGCCACAGATACGCAGTATTTT
few TRBJ1-1 TRBV7-9 - 12 CASSRDRTEAFF TGTGCCAGCAGCCGGGACCGGACTGAAGCTTTCTTT
few TRBJ2-3 TRBV7-8 - 14 CASSPRISGRPQYF TGTGCCAGCAGCCCTAGAATCTCAGGGAGGCCGCAGTATTTT
many TRBJ1-1 TRBV4-1 TRBD1 14 CASSDRGIYTEAFF TGCGCCAGCAGTGACAGGGGGATCTACACTGAAGCTTTCTTT
many TRBJ2-1 TRBV10-3 - 17 CAISESSYSGSNNEQFF TGTGCCATCAGTGAGTCGTCGTACAGTGGGAGTAACAATGAGCAGTTCTTC
few TRBJ2-4 TRBV7-9 - 16 CASSQTDRLAKNIQYF TGTGCCAGCAGCCAAACGGACAGATTAGCCAAAAACATTCAGTACTTC
many TRBJ2-1 TRBV29-1 - 13 CSVSGTSYNEQFF TGCAGCGTTTCCGGGACTTCCTACAATGAGCAGTTCTTC
many TRBJ2-1 TRBV5-1 TRBD2 16 CASISRGGSSYNEQFF TGCGCCAGCATATCCCGGGGGGGAAGCTCCTACAATGAGCAGTTCTTC
few TRBJ2-7 TRBV29-1 - 14 CSVVEDNRFYEQYF TGCAGCGTTGTCGAGGACAACAGATTTTACGAGCAGTACTTC
- TRBJ2-5 TRBV7-8 - 13 CASSSELRETQYF TGTGCCAGCAGCTCTGAACTGCGGGAGACCCAGTACTTC
few TRBJ2-3 TRBV18 - 16 CASSPNPGRDTDTQYF TGTGCCAGCTCACCAAACCCGGGGAGAGACACAGATACGCAGTATTTT
few TRBJ2-3 TRBV29-1 TRBD1 17 CSVEDPGTGGWADTQYF TGCAGCGTTGAAGATCCCGGGACAGGGGGCTGGGCAGATACGCAGTATTTT
- TRBJ2-1 TRBV7-3 TRBD2 15 CASSPGGSGYNEQFF TGTGCCAGCAGCCCCGGGGGTAGCGGGTACAATGAGCAGTTCTTC
many TRBJ2-2 TRBV7-8 - 15 CASSLGRANTGELFF TGTGCCAGCAGCTTGGGACGGGCGAACACCGGGGAGCTGTTTTTT
many TRBJ2-1 TRBV12-3/TRBV12-4 - 14 CASSSPPSGNEQFF TGTGCCAGCAGTTCCCCCCCCTCAGGCAATGAGCAGTTCTTC
- TRBJ2-1 TRBV24-1 - 17 CATSDNSGHYSYNEQFF TGTGCCACCAGTGACAATAGCGGCCACTACTCCTACAATGAGCAGTTCTTC
few TRBJ2-7 TRBV7-8 - 14 CASSLRQATYEQYF TGTGCCAGCAGCCTCCGACAGGCGACCTACGAGCAGTACTTC
few TRBJ2-5 TRBV12-3/TRBV12-4 - 13 CASSLEVWETQYF TGTGCCAGCAGTTTAGAGGTCTGGGAGACCCAGTACTTC
- TRBJ2-4 TRBV4-1 - 17 CASSQDFARSDKNIQYF TGCGCCAGCAGCCAAGATTTTGCCCGATCAGACAAAAACATTCAGTACTTC
- TRBJ2-1 TRBV7-8 - 14 CASSQSGYSREQFF TGTGCCAGCAGTCAAAGCGGGTACTCACGGGAGCAGTTCTTC
few TRBJ1-5 TRBV9 TRBD1 15 CASSAGQGSNQPQHF TGTGCCAGCAGCGCGGGACAGGGTAGCAATCAGCCCCAGCATTTT
few TRBJ2-1 TRBV6-1 TRBD1 13 CASSEGGGQGEFF TGTGCCAGCAGTGAGGGTGGGGGACAGGGGGAGTTCTTC
- TRBJ2-5 TRBV5-1 - 15 CASSRMERDQETQYF TGCGCCAGCAGCCGGATGGAGCGGGACCAAGAGACCCAGTACTTC
- TRBJ2-3 TRBV24-1 - 16 CATSDPGERSTDTQYF TGTGCCACCAGTGATCCGGGAGAAAGGAGCACAGATACGCAGTATTTT
- TRBJ2-2 TRBV7-9 - 12 CASGGPAGELFF TGTGCCAGCGGGGGGCCAGCCGGGGAGCTGTTTTTT
few TRBJ1-1 TRBV19 - 16 CASSIRTSTMNTEAFF TGTGCCAGTAGTATCAGGACGTCAACCATGAACACTGAAGCTTTCTTT
many TRBJ2-3 TRBV15 TRBD2 17 CATSMASGSMSTDTQYF TGTGCCACCAGCATGGCTAGCGGGAGCATGAGCACAGATACGCAGTATTTT
- TRBJ2-1 TRBV5-6 - 12 CASSHGLLCQFF TGTGCCAGCAGCCACGGACTGCTCTGCCAGTTCTTC
few TRBJ1-4 TRBV6-5 TRBD1 14 CASSYSSTGVQLFF TGTGCCAGCAGTTACTCATCGACAGGGGTTCAACTGTTTTTT
few TRBJ2-3 TRBV4-1 - 16 CASSQVAAASTDTQYF TGCGCCAGCAGCCAAGTAGCGGCGGCTAGCACAGATACGCAGTATTTT
many TRBJ1-1 TRBV7-9 - 12 CASSEGNTEAFF TGTGCCAGCAGCGAAGGGAACACTGAAGCTTTCTTT
- TRBJ2-1 TRBV9 TRBD2 15 CASSVGSGLYNEQFF TGTGCCAGCAGCGTAGGTAGCGGGCTATACAATGAGCAGTTCTTC
few TRBJ2-7 TRBV7-9 - 14 CASSFGSLAYEQYF TGTGCCAGCAGCTTCGGCAGTCTAGCCTACGAGCAGTACTTC
few TRBJ2-2 TRBV9 - 13 CASSQRRGGELFF TGTGCCAGCAGCCAAAGAAGGGGTGGGGAGCTGTTTTTT